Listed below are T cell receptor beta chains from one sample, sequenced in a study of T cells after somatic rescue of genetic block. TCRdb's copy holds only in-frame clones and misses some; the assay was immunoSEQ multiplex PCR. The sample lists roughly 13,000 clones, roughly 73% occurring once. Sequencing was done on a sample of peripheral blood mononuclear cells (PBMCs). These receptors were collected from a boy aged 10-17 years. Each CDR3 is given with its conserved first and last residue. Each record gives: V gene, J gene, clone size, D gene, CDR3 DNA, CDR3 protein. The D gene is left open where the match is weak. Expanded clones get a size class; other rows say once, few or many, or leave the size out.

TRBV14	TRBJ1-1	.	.	TGTGCCAGCAGCCCCCGCGTGGACAGCCTTTTGAACACTGAAGCTTTCTTT	CASSPRVDSLLNTEAFF
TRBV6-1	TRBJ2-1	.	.	TGTGCCAGCAGTGCGTTGGGGTCGGGTCGCGACAATGAGCAGTTCTTC	CASSALGSGRDNEQFF
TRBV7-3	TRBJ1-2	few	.	TGTGCCAGCAGCTTAATTGGAGGCCTTATTTATGGCTACACCTTC	CASSLIGGLIYGYTF
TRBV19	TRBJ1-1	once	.	TGTGCCAGTACCTCCGACCCGGACACTGAAGCTTTCTTT	CASTSDPDTEAFF
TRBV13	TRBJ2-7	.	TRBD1	TGTGCCAGCAGCTATGACGGGACAGCATTTTACGAGCAGTACTTC	CASSYDGTAFYEQYF
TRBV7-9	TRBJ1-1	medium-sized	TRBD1	TGTGCCAGCAGCCACGGACAGGGGATGAACACTGAAGCTTTCTTT	CASSHGQGMNTEAFF
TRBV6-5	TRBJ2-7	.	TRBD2	TGTGCCAGCAGTTACGGGAGGGGACTAGCGCCCTACGAGCAGTACTTC	CASSYGRGLAPYEQYF
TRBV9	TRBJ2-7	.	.	TGTGCCAGCAGCGCCACCTCCCACGGCGGGAAGGGCGACGAGCAGTACTTC	CASSATSHGGKGDEQYF
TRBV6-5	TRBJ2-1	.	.	TGTGCCAGCAGTTACTCGACTAGGGTCCCACGGAATGAGCAGTTCTTC	CASSYSTRVPRNEQFF
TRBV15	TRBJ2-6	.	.	TGTGCCACCAGCAGAGGAGGGCGGGGCTCTGGGGCCAACGTCCTGACTTTC	CATSRGGRGSGANVLTF
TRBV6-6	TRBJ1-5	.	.	TGTGCCAGCAGTTACGGGAGGAATCAGCCCCAGCATTTT	CASSYGRNQPQHF
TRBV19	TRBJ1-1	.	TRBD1	TGTGCCAGTAGTATCAACAGGGGAAAAACTGAAGCTTTCTTT	CASSINRGKTEAFF
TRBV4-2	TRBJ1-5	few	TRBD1	TGTGCCAGCAGCCAAGATGGGACAGAGCTCCAGCCCCAGCATTTT	CASSQDGTELQPQHF
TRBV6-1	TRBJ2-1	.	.	TGTGCCAGCATGGGCCCGTTATACAATGAGCAGTTCTTC	CASMGPLYNEQFF
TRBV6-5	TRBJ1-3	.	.	TGTGCCAGCATTTCTTCAGCAACCTCTGGAAACACCATATATTTT	CASISSATSGNTIYF
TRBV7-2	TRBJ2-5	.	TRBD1	TGTGCCAGCAGCTTAGCGACAGGGTGGGAGACCCAGTACTTC	CASSLATGWETQYF
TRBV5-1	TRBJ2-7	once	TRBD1	TGCGCCAGCAGCTCCACCGGGACAGGGGTGGACGAGCAGTACTTC	CASSSTGTGVDEQYF
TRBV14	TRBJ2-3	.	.	TGTGCCAGCAGCCCAGGGACAGATACGCAGTATTTT	CASSPGTDTQYF
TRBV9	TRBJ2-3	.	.	TGTGCCAGCAGCTCAGTTATAAGAGGCACAGATACGCAGTATTTT	CASSSVIRGTDTQYF
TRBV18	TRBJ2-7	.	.	TGTGCCAGCTCCTTTGTCTCTTCGGACGAGCAGTACTTC	CASSFVSSDEQYF
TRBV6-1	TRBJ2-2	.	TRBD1	TGTGCCAGCAGTCCCCGGACAGGGTGGCCCGGGGAGCTGTTTTTT	CASSPRTGWPGELFF
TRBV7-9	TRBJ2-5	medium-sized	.	TGTGCCAGCAGCTTTTTCAGCCAAGAGACCCAGTACTTC	CASSFFSQETQYF